This TCR beta chain was profiled in a study of tumor T cells in aggressive B-cell lymphoma (dated by TCRdb to about 2017). The germline V gene specifies SGDLS as CDR1 and YYNGEE as CDR2. Including cysteine and phenylalanine, the CDR3 has 16 amino acids. The kept DNA is CDR3 alone, 48 bases in frame from the first base. From V the trimming removes 4 bases and from J it removes 0 bases, while the gene matches leave 5 bases of the junction unaccounted for. On this clone: Its recognized antigen is unknown. Base qualities were left out, and no much larger clone turns up one base away.

The receptor library was made with the immunoSEQ multiplex PCR assay. The clones in this table, taken by TCRdb from immuneACCESS, are in-frame only. Not every clone is retained; where verified, under half of the shortfall comes from an unresolved V gene, and the cause of the rest is unknown. The sample table shows around 1,800 clones, and roughly 89% are seen once. Roughly 7.5% of the sample lies in the top ten. The rearrangement joined TRBV9 to TRBJ1-3, with 9 junctional bases fitting TRBD1. Sequencing used tumor tissue. The receptor was isolated from an adult with diffuse large B cell lymphoma. The CDR3 here reads CASSFGQGSSGNTIYF. The DNA sequence reads TGTGCCAGCAGCTTCGGACAGGGGAGCTCTGGAAACACCATATATTTT.